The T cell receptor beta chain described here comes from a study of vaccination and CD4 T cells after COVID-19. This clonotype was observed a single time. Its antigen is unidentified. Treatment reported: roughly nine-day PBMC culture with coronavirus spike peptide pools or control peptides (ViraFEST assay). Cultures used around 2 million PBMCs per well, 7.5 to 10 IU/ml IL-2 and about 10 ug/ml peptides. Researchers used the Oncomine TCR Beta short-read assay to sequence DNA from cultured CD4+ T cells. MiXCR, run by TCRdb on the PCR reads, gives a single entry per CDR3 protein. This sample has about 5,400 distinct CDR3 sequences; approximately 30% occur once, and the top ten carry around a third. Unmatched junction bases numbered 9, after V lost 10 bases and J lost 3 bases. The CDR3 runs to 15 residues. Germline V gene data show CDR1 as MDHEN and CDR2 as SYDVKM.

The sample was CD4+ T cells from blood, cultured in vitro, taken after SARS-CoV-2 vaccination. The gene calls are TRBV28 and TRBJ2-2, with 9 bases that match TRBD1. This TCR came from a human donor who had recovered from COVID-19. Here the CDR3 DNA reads TGTGCCACCATAACAGGGGGCACAGACACCGGGGAGCTGTTTTTT. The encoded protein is CATITGGTDTGELFF.